The present entry profiles one T cell receptor (beta chain) with its context. Sequencing was performed with immunoSEQ multiplex PCR; in TCRdb, only in-frame clones are kept and a portion is missing. The sample comprises 100,000 to 150,000 clones, roughly 86% of which are singletons, and 2.4% rests with the top ten. Time point: peripheral blood 6 weeks after treatment start. The CDR3 has 12 amino acids. Trimming left V 3 bases short and J 9 bases short, with 11 bases between. Per germline, CDR1 KGHSH and CDR2 LQKENI. The data originate from a study of PD-L1 blockade in urothelial cancer. The chain recombines TRBV18 with TRBJ1-1; maybe TRBD1 (6 bases). The sequenced sample was PBMCs, obtained around atezolizumab (anti-PD-L1) treatment. This sequence was found in a man aged 50-60 years with urothelial cancer. CDR3 nucleotide sequence: TGTGCCAGCTCACCCGGGCAGGGGAAAGCTTTCTTT. Translation gives CASSPGQGKAFF. Based on the CDR3 plus reference TRBV18 and TRBJ1-1, the full variable domain is NAGVMQNPRHLVRRRGQEARLRCSPMKGHSHVYWYRQLPEEGLKFMVYLQKENIIDESGMPKERFSAEFPKEGPSILRIQQVVRGDSAAYFCASSPGQGKAFFGQGTRLTVV.